The 7 T cell receptor beta chains below were found in one sample sequenced in a study of cytomegalovirus exposure and HLA in healthy donors. Researchers ran the PCR with 60 Vbeta and 13 Jbeta primers. The data were produced by immunoSEQ multiplex PCR, yet TCRdb's version contains in-frame clones alone and is incomplete. The top ten clones hold approximately 3% of a sample with 160,000 or so clones, over 60% of them seen once. The sample was PBMCs. The receptors derive from a woman between 40 and 55 years old in good health and CMV-seronegative.

The chain employs TRBV7-3 and TRBJ2-3; D is perhaps TRBD2 (7 bases). CDR1 and CDR2 (germline): SGHTA, FQGTGA. V was cut by 3 bases and J by 1 base, with 11 bases left in between. The CDR3 is 15 amino acids. The CDR3 sequence is CASSFSRGRTDTQYF. The CDR3 bases are TGTGCCAGCAGCTTCTCGCGGGGGCGCACAGATACGCAGTATTTT.

The chain links TRBV11-1 to TRBJ1-4; 10 bases fit TRBD1. The CDR3 totals 15 residues. Per the germline V gene, CDR1 is SGHAT and CDR2 is FQDESV (reference sequence). V lost 5 bases to trimming and J lost 7 bases; unmatched junction nucleotides: 7. The CDR3 coding sequence is TGTGCCAGCAGCGGATCCGGGACAGGGGCTGAAAAACTGTTTTTT. This gives the protein CASSGSGTGAEKLFF.

This clone showed up just once. The chain uses TRBV28 and TRBJ2-1; 13 bases are shared with TRBD2. V dropped 5 bases and J dropped 10; count of bases not matched to a gene: 8. Germline CDR1 and CDR2: MDHEN and SYDVKM. This CDR3 region has 15 residues. CDR3: CASSPTSGGAGEQFF. As DNA, the CDR3 is TGTGCCAGCAGTCCCACTAGCGGGGGGGCGGGAGAGCAGTTCTTC.

This chain uses TRBV4-2 with TRBJ1-1; D call uncertain. Germline V CDR1 and CDR2: LGHNA, YNFKEQ. The ends were cut back, 1 base at V and 3 bases at J, with 9 bases in the middle. This CDR3 region has 14 residues. This chain's CDR3 is CASSQGWGDTEAFF. The CDR3 DNA reads TGTGCCAGCAGCCAAGGCTGGGGAGACACTGAAGCTTTCTTT.

The table lists this clone with a few counts. The rearrangement uses TRBV28 and TRBJ1-6, with a weak D call TRBD1 (5 bases). The CDR3 totals 15 residues. CDR1 is MDHEN and CDR2 is SYDVKM in the germline V gene. Trimming cost V 10 bases and J 14 bases, with 27 bases left between them. The chain's CDR3 is CATRGPNLAGRSLHF. CDR3 DNA sequence: TGTGCCACGCGGGGACCTAATTTGGCGGGGAGGTCCCTCCACTTT.

The chain carries TRBV7-2 and TRBJ1-3; D call uncertain. Trimming took off 0 bases at V and 2 bases at J, with 8 bases between the two ends. CDR1 and CDR2 from the germline V gene are SGHTA and FQGNSA. This CDR3 contains 15 residues. CDR3 region: CASSLAGSTGNTIYF. CDR3 DNA: TGTGCCAGCAGCTTAGCGGGCAGCACTGGAAACACCATATATTTT.

The rearrangement uses TRBV18 and TRBJ2-7, with TRBD2 matching 13 bases. CDR1 is KGHSH, CDR2 LQKENI, per germline. CDR3 length: 16 amino acids. With V trimmed by 2 bases and J by 3 bases, 4 bases remained unmatched. The CDR3 sequence is CASSPETSGGLYEQYF. For the CDR3, the DNA is TGTGCCAGCTCACCAGAGACTAGCGGGGGGCTCTACGAGCAGTACTTC.